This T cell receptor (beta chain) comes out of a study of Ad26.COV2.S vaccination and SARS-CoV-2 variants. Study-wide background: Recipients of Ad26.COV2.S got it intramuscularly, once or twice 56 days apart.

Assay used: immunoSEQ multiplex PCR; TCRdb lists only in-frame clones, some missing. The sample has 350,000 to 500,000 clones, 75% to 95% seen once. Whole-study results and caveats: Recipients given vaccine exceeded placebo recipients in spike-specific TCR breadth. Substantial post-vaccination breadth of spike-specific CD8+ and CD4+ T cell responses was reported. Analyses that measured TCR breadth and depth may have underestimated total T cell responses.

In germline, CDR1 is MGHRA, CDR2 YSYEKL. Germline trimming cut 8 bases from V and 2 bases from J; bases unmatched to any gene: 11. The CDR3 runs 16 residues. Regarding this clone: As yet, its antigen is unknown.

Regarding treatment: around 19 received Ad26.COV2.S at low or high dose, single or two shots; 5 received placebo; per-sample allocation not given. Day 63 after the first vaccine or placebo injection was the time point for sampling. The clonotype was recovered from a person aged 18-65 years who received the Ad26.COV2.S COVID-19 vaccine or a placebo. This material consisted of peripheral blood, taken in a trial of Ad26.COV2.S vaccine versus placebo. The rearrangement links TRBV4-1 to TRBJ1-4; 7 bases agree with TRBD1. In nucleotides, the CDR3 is TGCGCCAGCTCTATCCCGGGACAGTCGACTAATGAAAAACTGTTTTTT. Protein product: CASSIPGQSTNEKLFF.